This paragraph covers one T cell receptor beta chain sequence. What it binds is not known. The sample comes from a study of OX40 agonist ivuxolimab in advanced cancers. Study in general: Anti-PD-1, anti-PD-L1 or anti-CTLA-4 therapy given earlier was allowed, and 40% had some.

Whole-study findings and limits: Mean expanded clone counts were higher in CD8+ than CD4+ T cells.

The V end was cut by 2 bases, the J end by 4 bases, with 12 bases between. Germline assignment: CDR1 MGHRA and CDR2 YSYEKL. CDR3 length: 15 amino acids. Profiling relied on immunoSEQ multiplex PCR, and the TCRdb table lists in-frame clones only, not all of them. Of 55,000 to 75,000 clones detected, 87% appear once; the ten largest clones hold approximately 1.2%. This sample comprised CD4+ or CD8+ T cells sorted from blood, obtained in a trial of the OX40 agonist ivuxolimab. This sequence joins TRBV4-1 and TRBJ1-3; D is ambiguous. The sequence was obtained from an adult with an advanced solid tumor such as melanoma, head and neck, liver or kidney cancer. The DNA for the CDR3 is TGCGCCAGCAGCCAATCCCGACAAACAGGAAACACCATATATTTT. Translating it yields CASSQSRQTGNTIYF.